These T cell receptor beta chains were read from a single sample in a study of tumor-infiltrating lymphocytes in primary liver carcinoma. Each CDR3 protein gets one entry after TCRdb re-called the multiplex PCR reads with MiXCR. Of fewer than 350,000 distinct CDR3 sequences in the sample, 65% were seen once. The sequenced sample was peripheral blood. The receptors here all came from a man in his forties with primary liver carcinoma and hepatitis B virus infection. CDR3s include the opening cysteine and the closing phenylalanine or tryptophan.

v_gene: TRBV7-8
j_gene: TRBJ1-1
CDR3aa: CASSSASRNTETFF

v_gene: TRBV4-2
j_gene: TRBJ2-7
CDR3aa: CASNQDAAPSPLKQYF

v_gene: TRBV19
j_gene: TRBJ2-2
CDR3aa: CASSITNLNTGELLF

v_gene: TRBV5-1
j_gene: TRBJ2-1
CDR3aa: CTSSLLREGEQFF

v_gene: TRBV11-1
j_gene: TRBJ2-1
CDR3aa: CASSLASSGGPRDEQFF

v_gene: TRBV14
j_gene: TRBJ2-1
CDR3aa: CAGNQQGYNEQFF

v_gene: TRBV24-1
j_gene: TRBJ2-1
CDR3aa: CATSDFLDRDNEQFF

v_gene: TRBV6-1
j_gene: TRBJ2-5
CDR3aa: CASSGLFYQETQYF

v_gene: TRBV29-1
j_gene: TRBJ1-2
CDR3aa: CSLESGGADYGYTF

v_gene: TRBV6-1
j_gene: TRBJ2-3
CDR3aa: CASSDGLSTDTQYF

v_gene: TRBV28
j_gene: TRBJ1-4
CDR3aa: CASCSRTGRGEKLFF

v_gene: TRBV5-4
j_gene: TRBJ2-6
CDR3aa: CASSLGTRGAGPGANVLTF

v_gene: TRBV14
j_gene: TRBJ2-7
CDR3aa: CASSQVGGLSAYEQYF

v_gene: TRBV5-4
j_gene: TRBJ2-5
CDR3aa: CASSFDEREAQYF

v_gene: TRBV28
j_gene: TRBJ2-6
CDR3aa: CVSRGPHPSGANVLTF

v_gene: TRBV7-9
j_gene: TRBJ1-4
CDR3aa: CAGSLQRGTNEKLFF